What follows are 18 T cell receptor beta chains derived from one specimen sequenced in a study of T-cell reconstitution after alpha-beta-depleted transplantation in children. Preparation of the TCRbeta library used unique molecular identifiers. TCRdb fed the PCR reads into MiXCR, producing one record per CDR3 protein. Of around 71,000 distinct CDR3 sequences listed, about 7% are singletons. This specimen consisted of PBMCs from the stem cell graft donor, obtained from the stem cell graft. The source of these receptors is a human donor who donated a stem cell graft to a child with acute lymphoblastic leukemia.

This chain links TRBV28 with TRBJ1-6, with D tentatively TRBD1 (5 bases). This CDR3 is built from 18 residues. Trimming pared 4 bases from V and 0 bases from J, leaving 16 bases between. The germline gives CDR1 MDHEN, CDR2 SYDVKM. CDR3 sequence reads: CASSSRVMRSSYNSPLHF. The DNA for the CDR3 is TGTGCCAGCAGTTCCAGGGTAATGAGGAGCTCCTATAATTCACCCCTCCACTTT.

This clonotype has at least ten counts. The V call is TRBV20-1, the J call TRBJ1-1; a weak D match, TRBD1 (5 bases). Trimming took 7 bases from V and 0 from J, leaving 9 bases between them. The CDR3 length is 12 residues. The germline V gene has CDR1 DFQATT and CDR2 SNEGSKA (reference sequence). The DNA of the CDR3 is TGCAGTGGCATAGGGGTGAACACTGAAGCTTTCTTT. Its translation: CSGIGVNTEAFF.

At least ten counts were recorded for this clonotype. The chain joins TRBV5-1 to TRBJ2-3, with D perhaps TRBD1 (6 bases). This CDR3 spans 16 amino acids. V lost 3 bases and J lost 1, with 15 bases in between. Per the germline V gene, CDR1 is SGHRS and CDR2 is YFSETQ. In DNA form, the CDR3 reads TGCGCCAGCAGCTGGACAGACAACGAGGGCACAGATACGCAGTATTTT. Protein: CASSWTDNEGTDTQYF.

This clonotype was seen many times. This CDR3 is CASSPRGGLTDEQFF. CDR3 coding DNA: TGTGCCAGCAGCCCCCGGGGGGGGTTAACAGATGAGCAGTTCTTC. The J gene is TRBJ2-1, the V gene TRBV9, with 8 bases that match TRBD2. Germline loops: CDR1 SGDLS, CDR2 YYNGEE. With 4 bases clipped from V and 8 bases from J, the junction kept 11 bases outside the gene matches. The CDR3 sequence is 15 residues long. Complete variable domain (other parts from reference TRBV9 and TRBJ2-1): DSGVTQTPKHLITATGQRVTLRCSPRSGDLSVYWYQQSLDQGLQFLIQYYNGEERAKGNILERFSAQQFPDLHSELNLSSLELGDSALYFCASSPRGGLTDEQFFGPGTRLTVL.

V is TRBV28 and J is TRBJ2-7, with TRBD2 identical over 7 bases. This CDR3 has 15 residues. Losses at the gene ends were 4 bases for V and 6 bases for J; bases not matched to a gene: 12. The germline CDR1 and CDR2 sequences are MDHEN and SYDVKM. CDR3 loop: CASSSTAAGVIEQYF. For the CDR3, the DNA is TGTGCCAGCAGTTCCACCGCGGCGGGAGTCATCGAGCAGTACTTC.

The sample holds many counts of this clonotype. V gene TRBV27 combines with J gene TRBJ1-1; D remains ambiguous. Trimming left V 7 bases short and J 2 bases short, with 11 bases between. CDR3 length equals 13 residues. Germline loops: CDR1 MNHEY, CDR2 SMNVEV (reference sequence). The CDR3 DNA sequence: TGTGCCAGCACCCGGAAGCTTAACACTGAAGCTTTCTTT. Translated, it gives CASTRKLNTEAFF.

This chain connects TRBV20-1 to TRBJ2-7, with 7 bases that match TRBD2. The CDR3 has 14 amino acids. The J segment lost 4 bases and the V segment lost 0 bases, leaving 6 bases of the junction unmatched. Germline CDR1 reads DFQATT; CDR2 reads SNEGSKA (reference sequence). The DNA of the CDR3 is TGCAGTGCTAGAGATCGACTAGCAGATTACGAGCAGTACTTC. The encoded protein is CSARDRLADYEQYF.

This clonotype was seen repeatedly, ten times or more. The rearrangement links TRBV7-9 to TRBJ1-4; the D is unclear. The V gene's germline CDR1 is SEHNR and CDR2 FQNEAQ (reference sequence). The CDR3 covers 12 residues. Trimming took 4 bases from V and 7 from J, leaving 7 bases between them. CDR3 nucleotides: TGTGCCAGCAGCTCGTTGGGTGAAAAACTGTTTTTT. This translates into CASSSLGEKLFF.

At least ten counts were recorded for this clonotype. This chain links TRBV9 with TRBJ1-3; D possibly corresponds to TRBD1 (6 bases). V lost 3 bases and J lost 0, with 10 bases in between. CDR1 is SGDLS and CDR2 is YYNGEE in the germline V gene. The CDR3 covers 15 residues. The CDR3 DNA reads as TGTGCCAGCAGCGAGAGAGGGGGCTCTGGAAACACCATATATTTT. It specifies CASSERGGSGNTIYF.

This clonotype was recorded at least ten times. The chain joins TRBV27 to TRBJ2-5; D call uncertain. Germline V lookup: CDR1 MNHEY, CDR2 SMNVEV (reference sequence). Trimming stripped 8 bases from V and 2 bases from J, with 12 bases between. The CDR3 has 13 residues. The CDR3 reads CASLTESQETQYF. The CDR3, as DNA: TGTGCCAGCCTGACGGAATCTCAAGAGACCCAGTACTTC.

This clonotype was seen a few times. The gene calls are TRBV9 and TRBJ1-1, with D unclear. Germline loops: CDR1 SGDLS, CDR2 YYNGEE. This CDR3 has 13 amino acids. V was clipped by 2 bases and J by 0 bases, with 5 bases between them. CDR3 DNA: TGTGCCAGCAGCGTTGGAATGAACACTGAAGCTTTCTTT. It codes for CASSVGMNTEAFF.

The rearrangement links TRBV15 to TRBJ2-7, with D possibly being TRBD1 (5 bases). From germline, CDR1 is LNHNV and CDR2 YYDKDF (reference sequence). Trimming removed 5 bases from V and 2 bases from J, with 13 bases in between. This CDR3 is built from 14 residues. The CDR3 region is CATSRLSGTYEQYF. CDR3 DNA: TGTGCCACCAGCCGCCTCTCAGGGACCTACGAGCAGTACTTC.

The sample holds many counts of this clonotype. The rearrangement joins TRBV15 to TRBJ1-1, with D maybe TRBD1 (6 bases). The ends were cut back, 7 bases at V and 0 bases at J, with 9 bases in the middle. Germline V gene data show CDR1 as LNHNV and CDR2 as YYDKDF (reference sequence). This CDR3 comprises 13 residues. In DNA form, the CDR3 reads TGTGCCACCAAGGGGGGTTTGAACACTGAAGCTTTCTTT. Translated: CATKGGLNTEAFF.

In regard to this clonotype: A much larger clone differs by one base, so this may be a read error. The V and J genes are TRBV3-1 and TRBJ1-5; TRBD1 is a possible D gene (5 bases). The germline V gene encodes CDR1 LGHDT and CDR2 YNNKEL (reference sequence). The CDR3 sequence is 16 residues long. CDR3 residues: CDSSQGTQGSKEPQHF. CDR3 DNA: TGTGACAGCAGCCAAGGAACTCAGGGCTCAAAGGAGCCCCAGCATTTT.

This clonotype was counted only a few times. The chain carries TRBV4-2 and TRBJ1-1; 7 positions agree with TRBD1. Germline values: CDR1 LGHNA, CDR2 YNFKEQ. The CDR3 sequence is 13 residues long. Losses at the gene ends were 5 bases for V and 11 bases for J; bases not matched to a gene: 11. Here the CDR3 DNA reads TGTGCCAGCAGCAAGTACAGGGGACACCTGGCTTTCTTT. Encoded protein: CASSKYRGHLAFF.

CDR3 in amino acids: CASARGAYTGELFF. For the CDR3, the DNA is TGTGCCAGCGCTCGGGGGGCGTACACCGGGGAGCTGTTTTTT. The genes are TRBV11-3 and TRBJ2-2; D is perhaps TRBD2 (7 bases). The CDR3 is 14 residues long. The V gene lost 8 bases and the J gene lost 3 bases, with 13 bases spanning the gap. Germline CDR1 SGHNT, CDR2 YENEEA. The full variable domain, its missing parts supplied by reference TRBV11-3 and TRBJ2-2, is EAGVVQSPRYKIIEKKQPVAFWCNPISGHNTLYWYLQNLGQGPELLIRYENEEAVDDSQLPKDRFSAERLKGVDSTLKIQPAELGDSAVYLCASARGAYTGELFFGEGSRLTVL.

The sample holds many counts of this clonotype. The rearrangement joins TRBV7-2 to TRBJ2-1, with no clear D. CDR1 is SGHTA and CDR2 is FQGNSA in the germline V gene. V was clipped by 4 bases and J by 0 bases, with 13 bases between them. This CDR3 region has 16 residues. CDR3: CASSSPTAGSYNEQFF. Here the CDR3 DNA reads TGTGCCAGCAGCTCGCCGACGGCAGGCTCCTACAATGAGCAGTTCTTC.

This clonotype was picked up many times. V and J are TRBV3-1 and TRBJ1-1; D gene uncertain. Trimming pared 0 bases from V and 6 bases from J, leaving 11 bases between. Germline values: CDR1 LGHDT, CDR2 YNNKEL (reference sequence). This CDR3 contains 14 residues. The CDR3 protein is CASSQERVEPEAFF. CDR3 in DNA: TGTGCCAGCAGCCAAGAAAGGGTTGAACCTGAAGCTTTCTTT.